This T cell receptor beta chain was identified during a study of CD8 T cells in ankylosing spondylitis. Study findings and constraints: Significant enrichment of disease-linked clones was reported in matched ankylosing spondylitis synovial fluid.

As the method for making TCR beta libraries, quantitative 5'-RACE with molecular barcodes was used. In TCRdb, the 5' RACE reads were re-called with MiXCR into one record per CDR3 protein. The sample shows about 240,000 distinct CDR3 sequences, approximately 9% of them seen only once. The sample holds many counts of this clonotype. As yet, its antigen is unknown. This CDR3 region has 19 residues. CDR1 is MGHRA and CDR2 is YSYEKL in the germline V gene. Trimming at V came to 3 bases and at J to 6 bases, leaving 17 bases not matched to a gene. The clonotype comes from a male donor with ankylosing spondylitis or in good health (not recorded which). This chain joins TRBV4-1 and TRBJ1-6; 7 nucleotides agree with TRBD1. The specimen was blood, either unsorted or a sorted T cell fraction (not recorded which). In DNA, the CDR3 is TGCGCCAGCAGCCATCTTCTCCGGCGGGACAGCAGCTCTAATTCACCCCTCCACTTT. It is translated as CASSHLLRRDSSSNSPLHF.